This TCR beta chain was profiled in a study of CD8+ T cells in alopecia areata. The study's findings and limits: Scalp sequencing also captures normal skin's resident alphabeta T cells. Lesional scalp, notably in alopecia totalis/universalis, had clonality above that of normal scalp.

Extracted from the samples, RNA was reverse transcribed into cDNA to serve as the sequencing template. Sequencing used immunoSEQ multiplex PCR; TCRdb keeps in-frame clones, though not all of them. Here the sample spans 200,000 or so clones, more than 45% being singletons. The CDR3 has 14 amino acids. The V end was cut by 2 bases, the J end by 1 base, with 6 bases between. Germline V gene lookup returns CDR1 SGHRS and CDR2 YFSETQ. On this clone itself: Its specificity is not known.

Both CD4+ and CD8+ T cells were separated by sorting PBMCs. V gene TRBV5-1 combines with J gene TRBJ2-2; D gene ambiguous. This clonotype was obtained from a human donor with alopecia areata. This specimen was CD4+ T cells sorted from blood, taken at week 0. The CDR3 reads CASSFSGNTGELFF. The DNA of the CDR3 is TGCGCCAGCAGCTTTTCAGGGAACACCGGGGAGCTGTTTTTT.